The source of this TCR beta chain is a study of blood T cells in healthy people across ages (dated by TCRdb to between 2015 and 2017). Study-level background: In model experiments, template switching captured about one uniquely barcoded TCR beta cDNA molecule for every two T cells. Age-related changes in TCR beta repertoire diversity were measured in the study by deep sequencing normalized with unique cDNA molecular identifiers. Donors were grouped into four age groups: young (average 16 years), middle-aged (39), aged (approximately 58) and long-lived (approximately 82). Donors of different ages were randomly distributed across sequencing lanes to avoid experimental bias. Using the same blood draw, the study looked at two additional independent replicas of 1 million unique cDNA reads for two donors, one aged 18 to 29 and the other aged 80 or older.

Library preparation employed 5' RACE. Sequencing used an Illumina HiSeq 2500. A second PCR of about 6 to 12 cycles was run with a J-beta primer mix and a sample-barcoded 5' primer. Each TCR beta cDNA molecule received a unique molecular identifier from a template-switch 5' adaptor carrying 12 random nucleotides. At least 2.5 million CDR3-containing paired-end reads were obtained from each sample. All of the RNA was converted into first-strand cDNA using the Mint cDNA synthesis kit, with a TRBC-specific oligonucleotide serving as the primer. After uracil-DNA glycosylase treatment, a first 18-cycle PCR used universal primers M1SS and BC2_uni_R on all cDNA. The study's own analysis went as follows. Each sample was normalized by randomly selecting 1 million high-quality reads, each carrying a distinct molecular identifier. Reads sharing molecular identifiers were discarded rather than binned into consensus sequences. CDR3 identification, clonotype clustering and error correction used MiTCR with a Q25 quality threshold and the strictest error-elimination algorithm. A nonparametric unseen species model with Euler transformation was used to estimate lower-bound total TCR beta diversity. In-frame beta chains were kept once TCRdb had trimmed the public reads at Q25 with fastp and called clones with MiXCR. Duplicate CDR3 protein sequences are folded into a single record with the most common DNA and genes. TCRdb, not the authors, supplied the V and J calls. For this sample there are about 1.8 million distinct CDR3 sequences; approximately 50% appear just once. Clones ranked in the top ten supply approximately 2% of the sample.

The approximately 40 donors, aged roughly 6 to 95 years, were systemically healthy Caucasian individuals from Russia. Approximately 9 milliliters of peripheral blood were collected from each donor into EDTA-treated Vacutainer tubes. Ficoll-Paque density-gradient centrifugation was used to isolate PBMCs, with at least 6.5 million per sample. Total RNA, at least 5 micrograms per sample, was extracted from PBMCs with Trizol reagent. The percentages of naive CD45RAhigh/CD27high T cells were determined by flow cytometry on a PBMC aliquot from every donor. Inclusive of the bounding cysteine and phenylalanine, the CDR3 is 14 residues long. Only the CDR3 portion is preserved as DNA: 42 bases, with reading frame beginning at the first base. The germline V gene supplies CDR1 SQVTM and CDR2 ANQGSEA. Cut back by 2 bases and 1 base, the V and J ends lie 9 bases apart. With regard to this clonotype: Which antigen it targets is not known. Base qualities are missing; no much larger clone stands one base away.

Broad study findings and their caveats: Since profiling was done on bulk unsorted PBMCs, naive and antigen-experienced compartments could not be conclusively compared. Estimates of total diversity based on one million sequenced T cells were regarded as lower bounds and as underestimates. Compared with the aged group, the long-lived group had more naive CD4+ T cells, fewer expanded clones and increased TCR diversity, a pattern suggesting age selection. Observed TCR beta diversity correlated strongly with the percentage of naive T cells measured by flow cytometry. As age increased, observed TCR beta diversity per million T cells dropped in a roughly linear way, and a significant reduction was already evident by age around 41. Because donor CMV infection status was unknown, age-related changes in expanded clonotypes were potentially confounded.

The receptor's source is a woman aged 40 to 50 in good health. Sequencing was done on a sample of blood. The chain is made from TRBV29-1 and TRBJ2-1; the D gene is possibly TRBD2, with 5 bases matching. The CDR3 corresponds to CSVEFGGSYNEQFF. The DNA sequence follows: TGCAGCGTTGAATTTGGCGGGTCCTACAATGAGCAGTTCTTC.